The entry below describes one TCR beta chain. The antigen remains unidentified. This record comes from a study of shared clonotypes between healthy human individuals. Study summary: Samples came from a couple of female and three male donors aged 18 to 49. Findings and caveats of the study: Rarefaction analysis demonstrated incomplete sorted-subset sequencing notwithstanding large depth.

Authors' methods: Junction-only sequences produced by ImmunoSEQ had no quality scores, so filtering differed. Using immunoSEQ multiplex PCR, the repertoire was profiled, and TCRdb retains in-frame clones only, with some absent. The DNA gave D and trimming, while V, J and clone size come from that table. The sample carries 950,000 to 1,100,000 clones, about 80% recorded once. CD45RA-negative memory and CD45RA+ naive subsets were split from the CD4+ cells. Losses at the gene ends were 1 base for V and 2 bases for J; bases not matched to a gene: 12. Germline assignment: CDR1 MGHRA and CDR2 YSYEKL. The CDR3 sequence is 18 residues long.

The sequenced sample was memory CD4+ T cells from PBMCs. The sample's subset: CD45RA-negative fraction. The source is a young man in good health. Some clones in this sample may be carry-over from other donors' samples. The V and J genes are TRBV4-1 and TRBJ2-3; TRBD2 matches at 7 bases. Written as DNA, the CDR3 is TGCGCCAGCAGCCAAGGATCGTCGGGGGGAGGCCTCACAGATACGCAGTATTTT. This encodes CASSQGSSGGGLTDTQYF.